This record looks at one T cell receptor (beta chain) sequence and its context. Its antigen is unidentified. Primers included in the PCR were 60 Vbeta and 13 Jbeta primers. TCRdb's table, derived via immunoSEQ multiplex PCR, lists solely in-frame clones and lacks some. The sample records roughly 150,000 clones, approximately 80% being singletons. Germline values: CDR1 MNHEY, CDR2 SVGAGI. Between the trimmed V and J ends, which lost 6 bases and 7 bases, there was a span of 10 bases. CDR3 length: 13 residues. The source of the sample is a study of cytomegalovirus exposure and HLA in healthy donors. Study-level points and caveats: Exclusion as indistinguishable affected some V segments, including TRBV6-2 and TRBV6-3.

The chain uses TRBV6-5 and TRBJ1-6; possible D gene TRBD1, 5 bases. Sequencing was done on a sample of PBMCs. The clonotype was recovered from a man aged 50 to 59 in good health and CMV-seropositive. CDR3 region: CASRQGGNSPLHF. In DNA form, the CDR3 reads TGTGCCAGCAGGCAGGGTGGCAATTCACCCCTCCACTTT.